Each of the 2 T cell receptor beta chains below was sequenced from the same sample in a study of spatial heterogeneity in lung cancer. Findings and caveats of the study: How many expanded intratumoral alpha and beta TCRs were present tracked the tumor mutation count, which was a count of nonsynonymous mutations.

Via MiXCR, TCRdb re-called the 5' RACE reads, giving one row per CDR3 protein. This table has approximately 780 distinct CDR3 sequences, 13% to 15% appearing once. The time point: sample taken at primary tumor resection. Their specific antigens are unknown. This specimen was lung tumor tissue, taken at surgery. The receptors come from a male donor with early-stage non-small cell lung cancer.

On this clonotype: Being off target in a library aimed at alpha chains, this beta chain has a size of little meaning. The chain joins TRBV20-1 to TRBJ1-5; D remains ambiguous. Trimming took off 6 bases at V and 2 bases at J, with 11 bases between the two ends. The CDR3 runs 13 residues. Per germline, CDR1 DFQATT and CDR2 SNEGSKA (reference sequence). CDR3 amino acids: CSASDPGNQPQHF. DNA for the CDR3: TGCAGTGCCTCGGACCCAGGCAATCAGCCCCAGCATTTT.

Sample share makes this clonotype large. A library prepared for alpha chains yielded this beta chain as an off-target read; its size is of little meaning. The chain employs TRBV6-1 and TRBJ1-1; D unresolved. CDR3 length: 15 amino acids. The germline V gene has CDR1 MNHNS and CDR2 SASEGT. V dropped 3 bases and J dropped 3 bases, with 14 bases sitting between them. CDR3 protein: CASSESFPVDTEAFF. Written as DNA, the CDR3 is TGTGCCAGCAGTGAGTCATTCCCTGTTGACACTGAAGCTTTCTTT.